This entry describes one TCR beta chain. The sample is drawn from a study of blood T cell repertoires in COVID-19. Looking at the study overall: COVID-19 samples collected from the United States, Italy and Spain covered acute and convalescent phases. The analysed material was cDNA or gDNA that came from T cells, B-cell-depleted T cells, or PBMCs.

Authors' analysis steps: Reference gene primer amplification gave nucleated cell count estimates. Profiling relied on immunoSEQ multiplex PCR, and the TCRdb table lists in-frame clones only, not all of them. V and J calls and clone size are given by that table; D and trimming were obtained from the DNA. This sample has 130,000 to 150,000 clones, with approximately 85% found just once. Looked up from germline, CDR1 is SNHLY and CDR2 is FYNNEI. The CDR3 consists of 14 residues. V gave up 3 bases and J gave up 15 bases, with 21 bases separating them. V gene TRBV2 combines with J gene TRBJ2-1; weak D call: TRBD1 (6 bases). Input material: peripheral blood. The origin of this receptor is a human donor with acute or convalescent COVID-19. The donor label of this sample is uncertain. CDR3 bases: TGTGCCAGCAGTGAGGGGGCGAGGACAGACAACAGGTTCTTC. It translates to CASSEGARTDNRFF.